The 13 T cell receptor beta chains below come from one sample, sequenced in a study of cytomegalovirus exposure and HLA in healthy donors. PCR amplification relied on 60 Vbeta primers (plus 13 Jbeta primers). TCRdb's copy holds only in-frame clones and misses some; the assay was immunoSEQ multiplex PCR. Of 150,000 to 200,000 clones listed, 82% were seen once; the top ten hold roughly 0.097%. Sequenced: PBMCs. The receptors originated from a boy aged 2 to 10 in good health and CMV-seronegative.

V gene TRBV25-1 combines with J gene TRBJ1-1; no definite D call. This CDR3 has 14 amino acids. In germline, CDR1 is MGHDK, CDR2 SYGVNS. The germline V and J ends were trimmed by 3 bases and 11 bases, with 19 bases remaining between them. The DNA for the CDR3 is TGTGCCAGCAGTGAGATGTTAGGCACGGGGAGCGCTTTCTTT. Its protein is CASSEMLGTGSAFF. Looking up the rest from reference TRBV25-1 and TRBJ1-1 gives the full variable domain: EADIYQTPRYLVIGTGKKITLECSQTMGHDKMYWYQQDPGMELHLIHYSYGVNSTEKGDLSSESTVSRIRTEHFPLTLESARPSHTSQYLCASSEMLGTGSAFFGQGTRLTVV.

The chain carries TRBV7-2 and TRBJ1-5; a weak D match, TRBD1 (5 bases). The CDR3 contains 17 residues. The V gene's germline CDR1 is SGHTA and CDR2 FQGNSA. Trimming took off 5 bases at V and 3 bases at J, with 20 bases between the two ends. CDR3 nucleotides: TGTGCCAGCAGCCCCTCTACCGCGGCAGGGAACAATCAGCCCCAGCATTTT. Translated, it gives CASSPSTAAGNNQPQHF.

Of note for this clone: This sample also contains other DNA sequences that code for the same CDR3. This chain connects TRBV7-2 to TRBJ1-5; 7 bases are shared with TRBD1. Germline values: CDR1 SGHTA, CDR2 FQGNSA. V lost 3 bases, J lost 3 bases, and 2 bases stayed unmatched. CDR3 size: 14 residues. The chain's CDR3 is CASSFTGDNQPQHF. The CDR3 nucleotides are TGTGCCAGCAGCTTTACAGGGGACAATCAGCCCCAGCATTTT.

The chain is built from TRBV5-1 and TRBJ1-6; 7 bases align to TRBD1. The V segment lost 4 bases and the J segment 6 bases; nucleotides outside the gene matches: 7. This CDR3 contains 15 residues. CDR1 SGHRS and CDR2 YFSETQ come from the germline V gene. CDR3 coding DNA: TGCGCCAGCAGCACCGGGACAGCCGCTAATTCACCCCTCCACTTT. Translating gives CASSTGTAANSPLHF.

This sequence joins TRBV7-9 and TRBJ1-1; weak D call: TRBD1 (5 bases). CDR3 length equals 12 residues. The germline CDR1 and CDR2 sequences are SEHNR and FQNEAQ (reference sequence). The V and J ends lost 6 bases and 4 bases respectively, with 9 bases between them. CDR3 DNA sequence: TGTGCCAGCAGGACGGGGGTCACTGAAGCTTTCTTT. This encodes CASRTGVTEAFF.

To note about this clone: The sample contains more than one DNA sequence encoding this CDR3. The genes are TRBV9 and TRBJ2-7; TRBD2 might be the D (6 bases). CDR1 SGDLS and CDR2 YYNGEE come from the germline V gene. This CDR3 is built from 12 residues. V dropped 0 bases and J dropped 7 bases, with 8 bases sitting between them. The CDR3 DNA sequence: TGTGCCAGCAGCGTAGTGGGGGGAGAGCAGTACTTC. It is translated as CASSVVGGEQYF.

Written as DNA, the CDR3 is TGTGCCAGCAGCGCAGGGGGCGGCTATGGCTACACCTTC. Translating it yields CASSAGGGYGYTF. The chain has TRBV2 and TRBJ1-2, with 8 bases that match TRBD1. V lost 6 bases and J lost 4; bases outside the gene matches: 4. The germline CDR1 and CDR2 sequences are SNHLY and FYNNEI. The CDR3 is 13 amino acids.

The CDR3 nucleotides read TGTGCCAGCAGTGAATTTAGGACAGGTGTGAGTCCAGATACGCAGTATTTT. Translated: CASSEFRTGVSPDTQYF. The J gene is TRBJ2-3, the V gene TRBV25-1; 7 nucleotides line up with TRBD1. V was pared by 1 base and J by 4 bases, with 11 bases of the junction left unmatched. The CDR3 has 17 residues. From germline, CDR1 is MGHDK and CDR2 SYGVNS.

This sequence joins TRBV15 and TRBJ2-2, with D perhaps matching TRBD1 (6 bases). V shed 4 bases and J shed 3 bases, with 12 bases lying between them. Germline values: CDR1 LNHNV, CDR2 YYDKDF (reference sequence). This CDR3 is 15 amino acids long. The DNA for the CDR3 is TGTGCCACCAGCACAGGGACATACTACACCGGGGAGCTGTTTTTT. Its translation: CATSTGTYYTGELFF. Looking up the rest from reference TRBV15 and TRBJ2-2 gives the full variable domain: DAMVIQNPRYQVTQFGKPVTLSCSQTLNHNVMYWYQQKSSQAPKLLFHYYDKDFNNEADTPDNFQSRRPNTSFCFLDIRSPGLGDTAMYLCATSTGTYYTGELFFGEGSRLTVL.

Note on this clone: An end of the junction does not agree with germline; a read error may underlie this. The gene calls are TRBV5-1 and TRBJ2-3, with TRBD1 matching 10 bases. This CDR3 region has 15 residues. Germline-derived CDR1 and CDR2 are SGHRS and YFSETQ. The CDR3 here is CASGFGTGGTDTQYF. The CDR3 nucleotides read TGCGCCAGCGGCTTCGGGACAGGGGGCACAGATACGCAGTATTTT. Full variable domain (remainder filled in from reference TRBV5-1 and TRBJ2-3): KAGVTQTPRYLIKTRGQQVTLSCSPISGHRSVSWYQQTPGQGLQFLFEYFSETQRNKGNFPGRFSGRQFSNSRSEMNVSTLELGDSALYLCASGFGTGGTDTQYFGPGTRLTVL.

This clone appeared a single time. DNA for the CDR3: TGTGCCAGTCGCCGCCGGACGGGGACTGGAAACACCATATATTTT. Protein sequence: CASRRRTGTGNTIYF. The rearrangement links TRBV19 to TRBJ1-3; unclear D gene. Trimming shortened V by 8 bases and J by 2 bases, and 16 bases separated the two germline ends. CDR3 length equals 15 residues. From germline, CDR1 is LNHDA and CDR2 SQIVND (reference sequence). Drawing the rest from reference TRBV19 and TRBJ1-3, the complete variable domain is DGGITQSPKYLFRKEGQNVTLSCEQNLNHDAMYWYRQDPGQGLRLIYYSQIVNDFQKGDIAEGYSVSREKKESFPLTVTSAQKNPTAFYLCASRRRTGTGNTIYFGEGSWLTVV.

Only one count was recorded for this clone. The J gene is TRBJ1-4, the V gene TRBV6-5; tentative D call: TRBD1 (5 bases). This CDR3 contains 14 residues. Trimming took off 7 bases at V and 5 bases at J, with 14 bases between the two ends. Germline CDR1 MNHEY, CDR2 SVGAGI. This chain's CDR3 is CASTYSRGNEKLFF. In nucleotides, the CDR3 is TGTGCCAGCACCTACTCACGGGGGAATGAAAAACTGTTTTTT.

The V gene is TRBV13, the J gene TRBJ2-3; 12 bases align to TRBD2. Trimming cost V 0 bases and J 6 bases; bases outside gene matches: 13. This CDR3 is built from 19 residues. Germline V gene sequence: CDR1 PRHDT, CDR2 FYEKMQ (reference sequence). The CDR3 here is CASSLGNRLAGVHSDTQYF. CDR3 sequence (DNA): TGTGCCAGCAGCTTAGGCAATCGACTAGCGGGGGTACACAGTGATACGCAGTATTTT.